Described below is a single T cell receptor beta chain sequence and its context. Its antigen target is currently unknown. Base qualities were left out, and no much larger clone turns up one base away. Patients with melanoma were used as donors. Libraries were made using the immunoSEQ multiplex PCR assay. The immuneACCESS repertoire file appears here via TCRdb, limited to in-frame rearrangements. These files lack a portion of the clones; in checked studies, under half of the deficit traces to unresolved V genes, and the cause of the others is not known. Present in this sample are about 14,000 clones, 60% to 75% of which were seen just once. Of the sample, roughly a tenth falls within the top ten clones. This specimen belongs to a study of CD4+ T cells in melanoma (dated by TCRdb to between 2021 and 2024). Regarding the study in general: The study investigated neoantigen-specific CD4+ T cells in human melanoma.

Results the study describes overall, beyond this receptor: Neoantigen-specific CD4+ T cells in melanoma were reported to have a range of differentiation states. The report described a correlation between neoantigen-specific CD4+ T cells and the function of CD8+ T cells, macrophages and B cells.

CDR3 length: 14 amino acids, cysteine to phenylalanine. The CDR3 DNA has 42 bases and is translated from base 1. The CDR1 and CDR2 encoded by the germline V gene are SNHLY and FYNNEI. V loses 6 bases of germline sequence and J loses 4 bases, and the interval between the two ends is 15 bases. Rearrangement joined TRBV2 to TRBJ1-1, with TRBD1 perhaps the D gene, on 5 matching bases. The receptor was isolated from a human donor with melanoma. Material for sequencing was cells from a culture (not recorded whether cultured in vitro). The DNA sequence is TGTGCCAGCAGGGGGGGTGGTCGGGGCACTGAAGCTTTCTTT. Translated, it gives CASRGGGRGTEAFF.